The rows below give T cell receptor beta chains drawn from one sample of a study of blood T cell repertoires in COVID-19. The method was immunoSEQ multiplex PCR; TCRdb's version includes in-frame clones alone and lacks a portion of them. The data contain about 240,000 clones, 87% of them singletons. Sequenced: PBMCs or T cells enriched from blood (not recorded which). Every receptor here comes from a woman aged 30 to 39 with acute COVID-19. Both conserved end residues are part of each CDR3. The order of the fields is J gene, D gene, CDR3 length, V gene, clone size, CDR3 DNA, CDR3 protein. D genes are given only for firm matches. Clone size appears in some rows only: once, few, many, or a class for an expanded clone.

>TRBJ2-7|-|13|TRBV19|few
TGTGCCAGTAGTACCGCCCAGGGCCACGAGCAGTACTTC
CASSTAQGHEQYF
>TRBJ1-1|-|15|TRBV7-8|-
TGTGCCAGCAGCTTAGGGCAGGGAGGGAACACTGAAGCTTTCTTT
CASSLGQGGNTEAFF
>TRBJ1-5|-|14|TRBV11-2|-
TGTGCCAGCAGCTTTGGGCAGGGTTTTCAGCCCCAGCATTTT
CASSFGQGFQPQHF
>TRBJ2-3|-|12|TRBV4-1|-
TGCGCCAGCAGCCAAGATGTAATGAGGTTGTATTTT
CASSQDVMRLYF
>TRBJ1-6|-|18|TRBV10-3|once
TGTGCCATCAGTGAGGGACACCGAACTAACTCCTATAATTCACCCCTCCACTTT
CAISEGHRTNSYNSPLHF
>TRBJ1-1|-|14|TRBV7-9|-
TGTGCCAGCAGCTTAGCAAGGGGGTGGACTGAAGCTTTCTTT
CASSLARGWTEAFF
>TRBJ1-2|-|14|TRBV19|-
TGTGCCAGTAGTCTACAGGGACCTAACTATGGCTACACCTTC
CASSLQGPNYGYTF
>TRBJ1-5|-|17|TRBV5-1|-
TGCGCCAGCAGCTTGGGACCGGGTTCTGCAAGCAATCAGCCCCAGCATTTT
CASSLGPGSASNQPQHF
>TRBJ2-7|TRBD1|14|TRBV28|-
TGTGCCAGCAGTGGGACAGGGACCTCCTACGAGCAGTACTTC
CASSGTGTSYEQYF
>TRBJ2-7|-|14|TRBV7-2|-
TGTGCCAGCAGCTTGGTGGGCACCCTCGGCGAGCAGTACTTC
CASSLVGTLGEQYF
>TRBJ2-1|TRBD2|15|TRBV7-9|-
TGTGCCAGCAGTTCCGTGAGCGGGGAGGGCAATGAGCAGTTCTTC
CASSSVSGEGNEQFF
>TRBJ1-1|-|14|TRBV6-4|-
TGTGCCAGCAGGGCACAGGTAGGGGACACTGAAGCTTTCTTT
CASRAQVGDTEAFF
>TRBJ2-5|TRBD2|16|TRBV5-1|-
TGCGCCAGCAGCTTGACGAGTAGCGGGGACCAAGAGACCCAGTACTTC
CASSLTSSGDQETQYF
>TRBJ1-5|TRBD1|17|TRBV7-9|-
TGTGCCAGCAGCTTAGGGGGGACAGGGGGCCTGAATCAGCCCCAGCATTTT
CASSLGGTGGLNQPQHF
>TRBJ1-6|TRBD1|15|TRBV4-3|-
TGCGCCAGCAGCCAAGCGGGACAGGGAGGTTCACCCCTCCACTTT
CASSQAGQGGSPLHF
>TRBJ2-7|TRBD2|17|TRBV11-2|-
TGTGCCAGCAGCTCCGAGCGGGCGGGGGGGAAATTTTACGAGCAGTACTTC
CASSSERAGGKFYEQYF
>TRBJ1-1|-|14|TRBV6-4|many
TGTGCCAGCAGCCCGGGACACGAGAACACTGAAGCTTTCTTT
CASSPGHENTEAFF
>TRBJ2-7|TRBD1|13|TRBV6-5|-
TGTGCCAGCAGTCGGGGACAGGGGATCGAGCAGTACTTC
CASSRGQGIEQYF
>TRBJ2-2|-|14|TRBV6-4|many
TGTGCCAGCAGTGACTCTGCTACTAGCGGGGAGCTGTTTTTT
CASSDSATSGELFF
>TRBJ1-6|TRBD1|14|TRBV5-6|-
TGTGCCAGCAGCTTGAGGGACAGTAATTCACCCCTCCACTTT
CASSLRDSNSPLHF
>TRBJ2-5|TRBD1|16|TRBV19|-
TGTGCCAGTAGTATGGAAGGGACAGCATTAGAAGAGACCCAGTACTTC
CASSMEGTALEETQYF